These 28 T cell receptor beta chains were all obtained from the same sample, sequenced in a study of blood T cell repertoires in COVID-19 (dated by TCRdb to the early 2020s). The library was built by means of the immunoSEQ multiplex PCR assay. This is the immuneACCESS table as TCRdb keeps it, with only in-frame sequences that have V and J called. A part of the clones is gone; compared with another copy, unresolved V genes explain less than half, and the rest is unexplained. The sample contains tens of thousands of clones, over 70% of them found a single time. The ten largest clones add up to 5% to 6.5% of the sample. Sequenced: peripheral blood. The receptors were sampled from a man aged 45-60 years with active COVID-19.

The V gene is TRBV24-1, the J gene TRBJ2-1, with a tentative D call TRBD2 (7 bases). Germline CDR1 reads KGHDR; CDR2 reads SFDVKD. The CDR3 loop spans 15 amino acids. Trimming removed 4 bases at V and 7 bases at J, with 16 bases between. In DNA, the CDR3 is TGTGCCACCAGTGACCCGAGGGGGAGGGGAAATGAGCAGTTCTTC. Translated, it gives CATSDPRGRGNEQFF.

The CDR3 sequence: CASSQEGTSGSRTQYF. The CDR3 bases are TGTGCCAGCAGCCAAGAGGGGACTAGCGGGAGCCGGACCCAGTACTTC. The chain couples TRBV3-1 (or the pseudogene TRBV3-2) to TRBJ2-5; 14 bases are a match to TRBD2. J gave up 7 bases and V 0 bases, and 4 bases lay outside the gene matches. Germline V gene sequence: CDR1 LGHDT, CDR2 YNNKEL (reference sequence). The length of the CDR3 is 16 residues.

The V and J genes are TRBV5-5 and TRBJ2-2; 7 nucleotides align to TRBD1. Germline V gene sequence: CDR1 SGHKS, CDR2 YYEKEE (reference sequence). With V trimmed by 0 bases and J by 3 bases, 2 bases remained unmatched. The CDR3 has 15 residues. The CDR3 protein is CASSLGTGDTGELFF. In DNA, the CDR3 is TGTGCCAGCAGCTTGGGCACAGGGGACACCGGGGAGCTGTTTTTT.

The CDR3 bases are TGTGCCAGTCACGGACTAGCGGGAGGTTCGAGCTACGAGCAGTACTTC. Translation gives CASHGLAGGSSYEQYF. The V and J genes are TRBV27 and TRBJ2-7; 14 bases are a match to TRBD2. Germline-derived CDR1 and CDR2 are MNHEY and SMNVEV (reference sequence). After removal of 9 bases from V and 3 bases from J, the junction contained 10 bases not matched to a gene. The CDR3 is 16 amino acids.

The chain carries TRBV28 and TRBJ1-1; D possibly corresponds to TRBD1 (6 bases). V lost 0 bases and J 3 bases, leaving 11 bases between the germline ends. The CDR3 is 15 residues long. Germline values: CDR1 MDHEN, CDR2 SYDVKM. The CDR3 sequence is CASSLWTGGDTEAFF. CDR3 DNA: TGTGCCAGCAGTTTATGGACGGGGGGCGACACTGAAGCTTTCTTT.

The chain has TRBV6-2 or TRBV6-3 and TRBJ2-5, with TRBD2 matching over 12 bases. The CDR3 has 18 residues. The V gene end was trimmed by 5 bases and the J gene end by 4 bases; junction bases not matched to a gene: 14. Per the germline V gene, CDR1 is MNHEY and CDR2 is SVGEGT. CDR3 sequence: CASSKGSLAGGFGETQYF. The CDR3 DNA follows: TGTGCCAGCAGTAAAGGTTCGCTAGCGGGGGGGTTCGGAGAGACCCAGTACTTC.

The rearrangement links TRBV29-1 to TRBJ1-1, with 10 bases that match TRBD1. This CDR3 is built from 15 residues. Germline lookup yields CDR1 SQVTM and CDR2 ANQGSEA. V dropped 7 bases and J dropped 0; count of bases not matched to a gene: 8. The CDR3 DNA sequence: TGCAGCGGAGGGGGACAGGGGTATGTGAACACTGAAGCTTTCTTT. This codes for CSGGGQGYVNTEAFF.

J is TRBJ2-7 and V is TRBV10-1; a possible D gene is TRBD1 (6 bases). Germline CDR1 reads WNHNN; CDR2 reads SYGVQD (reference sequence). This CDR3 comprises 13 residues. Trimming stripped 11 bases from V and 0 bases from J, with 14 bases between. CDR3 in DNA: TGCGCCGGGGGCGACAGGTCCTCCTACGAGCAGTACTTC. Encoded protein: CAGGDRSSYEQYF.

J is TRBJ2-1 and V is TRBV19; TRBD2 agrees at 9 bases. This CDR3 has 16 amino acids. V lost 5 bases and J lost 2; bases outside the gene matches: 7. Germline lookup yields CDR1 LNHDA and CDR2 SQIVND (reference sequence). The CDR3 protein is CASSPPGGRAYNEQFF. The CDR3 DNA reads as TGTGCCAGTAGTCCACCCGGCGGGAGGGCCTACAATGAGCAGTTCTTC.

This chain uses TRBV5-6 with TRBJ2-7; 8 bases align to TRBD2. The CDR3 runs 15 residues. Germline V gene lookup returns CDR1 SGHDT and CDR2 YYEEEE. Trimming cost V 9 bases and J 0 bases; bases outside gene matches: 11. The CDR3 here is CATRRGGGSSYEQYF. CDR3 bases: TGTGCCACCCGGAGGGGCGGGGGGAGCTCCTACGAGCAGTACTTC.

The chain employs TRBV29-1 and TRBJ2-7, with D maybe TRBD2 (5 bases). Trimming took off 3 bases at V and 5 bases at J, with 17 bases between the two ends. CDR3 length: 14 residues. CDR1 SQVTM and CDR2 ANQGSEA come from the germline V gene. CDR3 sequence: CSVEDPTSHDEQYF. The CDR3 DNA reads as TGCAGCGTTGAGGACCCTACTAGTCACGACGAGCAGTACTTC.

The chain uses TRBV5-1 and TRBJ2-3; D is undetermined. Germline CDR1 SGHRS, CDR2 YFSETQ. The ends were cut back, 0 bases at V and 1 base at J, with 9 bases in the middle. CDR3 size: 15 residues. This CDR3 is CASSLDLGRTDTQYF. The CDR3 DNA reads as TGCGCCAGCAGCTTGGACCTAGGCCGCACAGATACGCAGTATTTT.

The chain uses TRBV25-1 and TRBJ1-5; a weak D match, TRBD1 (6 bases). V gave up 4 bases and J gave up 3 bases, with 16 bases separating them. CDR1 is MGHDK, CDR2 SYGVNS, per germline. There are 16 residues in the CDR3. The CDR3 loop reads CASSATGGGFNQPQHF. The CDR3 DNA follows: TGTGCCAGCAGTGCCACCGGGGGGGGCTTCAATCAGCCCCAGCATTTT.

This sequence joins TRBV5-1 and TRBJ1-1; TRBD1 aligns across 8 bases. V shed 4 bases and J 0 bases; nucleotides not matched to a gene: 5. The germline V gene has CDR1 SGHRS and CDR2 YFSETQ. The CDR3 is 15 residues long. The CDR3 nucleotides read TGCGCCAGCAGCACCTCGACAGGGGTGAACACTGAAGCTTTCTTT. This translates into CASSTSTGVNTEAFF. Based on the CDR3 plus reference TRBV5-1 and TRBJ1-1, the full variable domain is KAGVTQTPRYLIKTRGQQVTLSCSPISGHRSVSWYQQTPGQGLQFLFEYFSETQRNKGNFPGRFSGRQFSNSRSEMNVSTLELGDSALYLCASSTSTGVNTEAFFGQGTRLTVV.

This chain links TRBV7-8 with TRBJ1-1; D might be TRBD1 (5 bases). Germline V gene data show CDR1 as SGHVS and CDR2 as FQNEAQ. The CDR3 contains 14 residues. The V end lost 4 bases, the J end lost 4 bases, and 13 bases lay between the germline ends. In nucleotides, the CDR3 is TGTGCCAGCAGCTCCGTTCAGGGTGGCACTGAAGCTTTCTTT. The encoded protein is CASSSVQGGTEAFF.

This chain uses TRBV5-1 with TRBJ1-1, with 8 bases lining up with TRBD1. The CDR3 runs to 14 residues. Germline lookup yields CDR1 SGHRS and CDR2 YFSETQ. The ends lost 4 bases at V and 3 bases at J; junction bases unmatched: 5. The DNA for the CDR3 is TGCGCCAGCAGCATGACAGGGGATGACACTGAAGCTTTCTTT. Amino acids: CASSMTGDDTEAFF.

This clone was seen more than once but under ten times. CDR3 nucleotides: TGTGCCAGCAGTCTTGGAGGAGGGGAAAAACTGTTTTTT. Encoded protein: CASSLGGGEKLFF. This sequence joins TRBV9 and TRBJ1-4, with D unclear. Trimming pared 5 bases from V and 8 bases from J, leaving 13 bases between. The CDR3 runs 13 residues. The germline V gene has CDR1 SGDLS and CDR2 YYNGEE.

This chain links TRBV5-8 with TRBJ1-1; no clear D. The V gene lost 1 base and the J gene lost 3 bases, with 22 bases spanning the gap. The CDR3 contains 18 residues. Germline lookup yields CDR1 SGHTS and CDR2 YDEGEE. The CDR3, as DNA: TGTGCCAGCAGCTTGCGCGGGTCGGGCAGCACCTTTTACACTGAAGCTTTCTTT. Translation gives CASSLRGSGSTFYTEAFF.

V is TRBV19 and J is TRBJ1-3; D may be TRBD1 (6 bases). Germline V gene data show CDR1 as LNHDA and CDR2 as SQIVND (reference sequence). CDR3 length equals 15 residues. Trimming stripped 8 bases from V and 2 bases from J, with 16 bases between. The CDR3 DNA is TGTGCCAGTGGGGGCGCTTCCACCCCTGGAAACACCATATATTTT. Amino acids: CASGGASTPGNTIYF.

The chain couples TRBV18 to TRBJ2-7; 9 bases are shared with TRBD1. The CDR3 contains 15 residues. J lost 3 bases, V lost 0 bases, and 3 bases had no gene match. Germline assignment: CDR1 KGHSH and CDR2 LQKENI. For the CDR3, the DNA is TGTGCCAGCTCACCACCGGACAGGGGCTTCTACGAGCAGTACTTC. This encodes CASSPPDRGFYEQYF.

The chain recombines TRBV7-3 with TRBJ1-2, with 7 bases lining up with TRBD1. The V gene's germline CDR1 is SGHTA and CDR2 FQGTGA. This CDR3 spans 18 amino acids. J gave up 4 bases and V 0 bases, and 14 bases lay outside the gene matches. The CDR3 protein is CASSLTAGTESLPYGYTF. Here the CDR3 DNA reads TGTGCCAGCAGCTTAACGGCCGGGACAGAAAGCCTGCCCTATGGCTACACCTTC.

V usage is TRBV5-1 and J usage is TRBJ2-3; 10 bases match TRBD1. V dropped 4 bases and J dropped 6; count of bases not matched to a gene: 11. The CDR3 length is 16 residues. CDR1 is SGHRS, CDR2 YFSETQ, per germline. The CDR3 DNA reads TGCGCCAGCAGCGGCTGGGAGGGACAGGGGTCGGATACGCAGTATTTT. It codes for CASSGWEGQGSDTQYF.

The rearrangement uses TRBV5-1 and TRBJ1-2; maybe TRBD1 (5 bases). This CDR3 is 14 amino acids long. Germline CDR1 and CDR2: SGHRS and YFSETQ. Deletions cut 0 bases from V and 6 bases from J, with 12 bases between. The CDR3 is CASSLVGLGDGYTF. DNA of the CDR3: TGCGCCAGCAGCTTGGTAGGGTTAGGGGATGGCTACACCTTC.

The chain has TRBV27 and TRBJ2-2, with 8 bases that match TRBD1. Unmatched junction bases numbered 4, after V lost 0 bases and J lost 4 bases. The CDR3 spans 16 residues. The germline V gene encodes CDR1 MNHEY and CDR2 SMNVEV (reference sequence). CDR3 amino acids: CASSLSSTGGTGELFF. In nucleotides, the CDR3 is TGTGCCAGCAGTTTATCATCCACAGGGGGCACCGGGGAGCTGTTTTTT.

The chain couples TRBV6-7 to TRBJ1-6; tentative D call: TRBD1 (5 bases). TRBV6-7 is marked as an open reading frame, function uncertain. The V and J ends lost 7 bases and 8 bases respectively, with 15 bases between them. This CDR3 contains 14 residues. As DNA, the CDR3 is TGTGCCAGCACCCCCCGCTGGGGCGATTCACCCCTCCACTTT. This gives the protein CASTPRWGDSPLHF.

The chain joins TRBV18 to TRBJ2-2, with D possibly TRBD1 on 5 matching bases. Germline CDR1 is KGHSH and CDR2 is LQKENI. Trimming pared 2 bases from V and 0 bases from J, leaving 7 bases between. The CDR3 runs 15 residues. The CDR3 loop reads CASSPGRANTGELFF. The DNA for the CDR3 is TGTGCCAGCTCACCAGGCAGGGCGAACACCGGGGAGCTGTTTTTT.

The chain is built from TRBV14 and TRBJ2-2; D remains ambiguous. V lost 3 bases and J 4 bases, leaving 9 bases between the germline ends. The length of the CDR3 is 14 residues. The germline gives CDR1 SGHDN, CDR2 FVKESK. The CDR3 reads CASSQLTFTGELFF. As DNA, the CDR3 is TGTGCCAGCAGCCAGCTGACATTCACCGGGGAGCTGTTTTTT. The variable domain in full, with the rest retrieved from reference TRBV14 and TRBJ2-2, is EAGVTQFPSHSVIEKGQTVTLRCDPISGHDNLYWYRRVMGKEIKFLLHFVKESKQDESGMPNNRFLAERTGGTYSTLKVQPAELEDSGVYFCASSQLTFTGELFFGEGSRLTVL.

The chain has TRBV7-2 and TRBJ2-1; D perhaps matches TRBD1 (5 bases). The CDR3 is made up of 15 amino acids. CDR1 and CDR2 (germline): SGHTA, FQGNSA. V gave up 0 bases and J gave up 4 bases, with 10 bases separating them. DNA of the CDR3: TGTGCCAGCAGCTTAGCAAGGGGCCCATACAATGAGCAGTTCTTC. Amino acid sequence: CASSLARGPYNEQFF.